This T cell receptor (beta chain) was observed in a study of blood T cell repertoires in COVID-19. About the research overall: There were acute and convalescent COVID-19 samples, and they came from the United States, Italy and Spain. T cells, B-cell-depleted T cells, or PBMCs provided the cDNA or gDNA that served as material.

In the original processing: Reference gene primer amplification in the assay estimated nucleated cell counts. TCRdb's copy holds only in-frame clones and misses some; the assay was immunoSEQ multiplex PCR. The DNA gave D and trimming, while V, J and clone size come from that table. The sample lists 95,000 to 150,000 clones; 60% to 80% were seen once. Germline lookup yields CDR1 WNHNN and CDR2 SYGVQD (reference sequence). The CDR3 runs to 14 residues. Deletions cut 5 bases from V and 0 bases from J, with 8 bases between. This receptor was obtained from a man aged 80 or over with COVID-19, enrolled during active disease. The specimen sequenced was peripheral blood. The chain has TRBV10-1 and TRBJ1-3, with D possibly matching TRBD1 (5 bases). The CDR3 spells CASSQGISGNTIYF. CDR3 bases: TGCGCCAGCAGTCAGGGAATCTCTGGAAACACCATATATTTT.